The 26 T cell receptor beta chains listed next were all sequenced from one sample in a study of blood T cell repertoires in COVID-19. Some clones are missing from TCRdb's copy, which holds only in-frame ones; the method was immunoSEQ multiplex PCR. The table has about 180,000 clones, roughly 80% seen once. Sequenced material: PBMCs or T cells enriched from blood (not recorded which). Every receptor here comes from a woman aged 35 to 49 with acute COVID-19.

The genes are TRBV10-3 and TRBJ1-1; TRBD1 might be the D (6 bases). The CDR3 is 12 residues long. Germline-derived CDR1 and CDR2 are ENHRY and SYGVKD. The V gene lost 6 bases and the J gene lost 5 bases, with 10 bases spanning the gap. This chain's CDR3 is CAIRPQGTEAFF. CDR3 nucleotides: TGTGCCATCAGACCCCAGGGGACTGAAGCTTTCTTT.

There are a few counts of this clone. The chain carries TRBV19 and TRBJ2-2; 10 nucleotides agree with TRBD1. Germline V gene lookup returns CDR1 LNHDA and CDR2 SQIVND (reference sequence). The CDR3 sequence is 15 residues long. The V gene end was trimmed by 5 bases and the J gene end by 6 bases; junction bases not matched to a gene: 6. Written as DNA, the CDR3 is TGTGCCAGTAGTGTTTCCGGGACAGGGGCCGGGGAGCTGTTTTTT. Translating gives CASSVSGTGAGELFF.

The rearrangement links TRBV6-6 to TRBJ2-7; D is ambiguous. Germline CDR1 reads MNHNY; CDR2 reads SVGAGI (reference sequence). V was pared by 3 bases and J by 2 bases, with 8 bases between. The CDR3 is made up of 13 amino acids. The CDR3 DNA is TGTGCCAGCAGTTATATGGAGACCTACGAGCAGTACTTC. Its protein is CASSYMETYEQYF.

Only one count was recorded for this clone. V gene TRBV5-1 combines with J gene TRBJ2-5; D may be TRBD2 (6 bases). Trimming pared 4 bases from V and 1 base from J, leaving 20 bases between. The CDR3 consists of 17 residues. Looked up from germline, CDR1 is SGHRS and CDR2 is YFSETQ. CDR3 protein: CASSPPGGGKPQETQYF. The CDR3 DNA sequence: TGCGCCAGCAGCCCACCCGGGGGAGGTAAACCCCAAGAGACCCAGTACTTC.

The J gene is TRBJ1-2, the V gene TRBV2, with 11 nucleotides matching TRBD1. Germline CDR1 SNHLY, CDR2 FYNNEI. The CDR3 contains 11 residues. After removal of 8 bases from V and 7 bases from J, the junction contained 0 bases not matched to a gene. The CDR3 region has the DNA TGTGCCAGCGGGACAGGGGGTGGCTACACCTTC. This codes for CASGTGGGYTF.

The chain links TRBV6-5 to TRBJ1-1; 11 nucleotides match TRBD1. The CDR3 length is 16 residues. Looked up from germline, CDR1 is MNHEY and CDR2 is SVGAGI. Trimming removed 2 bases from V and 5 bases from J; junction bases left unmatched: 7. In DNA form, the CDR3 reads TGTGCCAGCAGTTACGGTGGACAGGGGGCTCGAACTGAAGCTTTCTTT. Translation gives CASSYGGQGARTEAFF.

The genes are TRBV10-3 and TRBJ1-6; the match to TRBD1 covers 7 bases. This CDR3 contains 13 residues. Looked up from germline, CDR1 is ENHRY and CDR2 is SYGVKD. With 11 bases clipped from V and 6 bases from J, the junction kept 7 bases outside the gene matches. The CDR3 loop is CAAGQAANSPLHF. DNA of the CDR3: TGTGCCGCAGGACAGGCCGCTAATTCACCCCTCCACTTT.

The rearrangement joins TRBV2 to TRBJ1-4; D ambiguous. The V gene's germline CDR1 is SNHLY and CDR2 FYNNEI. Trimming left V 2 bases short and J 0 bases short, with 7 bases between. This CDR3 comprises 15 residues. The CDR3 DNA reads as TGTGCCAGCAGTGAACAGCAGGCAACTAATGAAAAACTGTTTTTT. It codes for CASSEQQATNEKLFF.

This chain links TRBV9 with TRBJ1-1; perhaps TRBD1 as D (6 bases). The CDR3 contains 13 residues. Germline lookup yields CDR1 SGDLS and CDR2 YYNGEE. Trimming removed 7 bases from V and 4 bases from J, with 14 bases in between. CDR3 sequence (DNA): TGTGCCAGCGCCCTAGGGGGGGGCACTGAAGCTTTCTTT. This encodes CASALGGGTEAFF.

J is TRBJ2-1 and V is TRBV5-4; tentatively, D is TRBD1 (5 bases). V was cut by 4 bases and J by 1 base, with 12 bases left in between. The CDR3 contains 15 residues. CDR1 and CDR2 from the germline V gene are SGHNT and YYREEE (reference sequence). The CDR3 protein is CASSTTEASYNEQFF. DNA of the CDR3: TGTGCCAGCAGCACGACAGAAGCTTCCTACAATGAGCAGTTCTTC.

This chain joins TRBV11-2 and TRBJ2-3; 7 bases line up with TRBD2. This CDR3 is built from 16 residues. The ends lost 5 bases at V and 2 bases at J; junction bases unmatched: 10. Germline V gives CDR1 SGHAT, CDR2 FQNNGV. DNA for the CDR3: TGTGCCAGCAGCCCGGGGGGACTTTCAAACACAGATACGCAGTATTTT. As protein: CASSPGGLSNTDTQYF.

The chain has TRBV12-5 and TRBJ2-6; the D gene is possibly TRBD1 (5 bases). V lost 6 bases to trimming and J lost 0 bases, with 15 bases between them. Germline values: CDR1 LGHNT, CDR2 FRNRAP. The CDR3 is 17 residues long. CDR3 nucleotides: TGTGCTAGTGGCCGAGACAGCCTCAGCTCTGGGGCCAACGTCCTGACTTTC. It is translated as CASGRDSLSSGANVLTF.

The V gene is TRBV24-1, the J gene TRBJ1-2; no clear D gene. V dropped 1 base and J dropped 0 bases, with 5 bases sitting between them. CDR1 is KGHDR, CDR2 SFDVKD, per germline. CDR3 length equals 14 residues. The CDR3, as DNA: TGTGCCACCAGTGATTTAGACACTAACTATGGCTACACCTTC. Translating it yields CATSDLDTNYGYTF.

V is TRBV7-9 and J is TRBJ1-2; TRBD1 matches 9 bases. The CDR3 totals 13 residues. CDR1 and CDR2 from the germline V gene are SEHNR and FQNEAQ (reference sequence). Unmatched junction bases numbered 0, after V lost 1 base and J lost 6 bases. CDR3 protein: CASSLGTGDGYTF. CDR3 in DNA: TGTGCCAGCAGCTTAGGGACAGGGGATGGCTACACCTTC.

This clone was counted only a few times. The chain is built from TRBV20-1 and TRBJ1-1; D is perhaps TRBD1 (5 bases). The V end was cut by 3 bases, the J end by 1 base, with 12 bases between. From germline, CDR1 is DFQATT and CDR2 SNEGSKA (reference sequence). The CDR3 sequence is 14 residues long. CDR3 DNA sequence: TGCAGTGCTAGTTGGGGCAGGACGAACACTGAAGCTTTCTTT. Protein sequence: CSASWGRTNTEAFF.

This clone has just one count. This chain joins TRBV6-5 and TRBJ1-4, with D uncertain. V dropped 7 bases and J dropped 2 bases, with 14 bases sitting between them. The CDR3 totals 15 residues. Germline CDR1 is MNHEY and CDR2 is SVGAGI. The CDR3 coding sequence is TGTGCCAGCACCCCTGAAGCGGGCACTAATGAAAAACTGTTTTTT. Amino acid sequence: CASTPEAGTNEKLFF.

The chain is built from TRBV6-5 and TRBJ2-7, with D perhaps TRBD2 (7 bases). Germline V gene data show CDR1 as MNHEY and CDR2 as SVGAGI. The CDR3 is made up of 14 amino acids. Trimming took 8 bases from V and 3 from J, leaving 17 bases between them. CDR3 bases: TGTGCCAGCTCGGAGGGGGGGCTGTTCTACGAGCAGTACTTC. Translating gives CASSEGGLFYEQYF.

The chain is built from TRBV19 and TRBJ2-5; 7 nucleotides align to TRBD1. The CDR3 is 16 residues long. V shed 3 bases, J shed 5 bases, and the junction held 12 bases outside the gene matches. The germline gives CDR1 LNHDA, CDR2 SQIVND (reference sequence). CDR3 in amino acids: CASSIGRWDSRETQYF. In DNA, the CDR3 is TGTGCCAGTAGTATTGGCAGATGGGACAGCCGGGAGACCCAGTACTTC.

The chain links TRBV7-9 to TRBJ2-1, with 10 nucleotides matching TRBD2. The V gene's germline CDR1 is SEHNR and CDR2 FQNEAQ (reference sequence). The J segment lost 6 bases and the V segment lost 5 bases, leaving 7 bases of the junction unmatched. CDR3 length: 15 amino acids. The CDR3 nucleotides read TGTGCCAGCAGCCCACGAGCGGGAGGGCCCAATGAGCAGTTCTTC. Protein sequence: CASSPRAGGPNEQFF. The full variable domain, with the rest looked up from reference TRBV7-9 and TRBJ2-1, is DTGVSQNPRHKITKRGQNVTFRCDPISEHNRLYWYRQTLGQGPEFLTYFQNEAQLEKSRLLSDRFSAERPKGSFSTLEIQRTEQGDSAMYLCASSPRAGGPNEQFFGPGTRLTVL.

This chain connects TRBV9 to TRBJ2-1; a possible D gene is TRBD1 (6 bases). The V gene's germline CDR1 is SGDLS and CDR2 YYNGEE. With 3 bases removed from V and 0 bases from J, the gap between germline ends came to 10 bases. The CDR3 is 15 residues long. CDR3 loop: CASSGNRDSYNEQFF. As DNA, the CDR3 is TGTGCCAGCAGCGGAAACAGGGACTCCTACAATGAGCAGTTCTTC.

This clone has only one observation. The chain joins TRBV18 to TRBJ2-1; TRBD2 agrees at 9 bases. V shed 4 bases, J shed 10 bases, and the junction held 11 bases outside the gene matches. The CDR3 consists of 15 residues. From germline, CDR1 is KGHSH and CDR2 LQKENI. The CDR3 sequence is CASSLPSGAMGEQFF. The CDR3 coding sequence is TGTGCCAGCTCACTCCCTAGCGGGGCTATGGGGGAGCAGTTCTTC.

The V call is TRBV9, the J call TRBJ2-1, with 7 bases fitting TRBD2. CDR3 size: 14 residues. Germline V gives CDR1 SGDLS, CDR2 YYNGEE. V was clipped by 4 bases and J by 5 bases; unmatched bases: 6. The CDR3 protein is CASSLGTTHNEQFF. CDR3 nucleotides: TGTGCCAGCAGCCTCGGGACTACCCACAATGAGCAGTTCTTC.

This clone was recorded once. The V gene is TRBV18, the J gene TRBJ2-5, with 14 positions matching TRBD2. The CDR3 runs to 18 residues. The germline V gene encodes CDR1 KGHSH and CDR2 LQKENI. Trimming took 6 bases from V and 2 from J; bases not matched to a gene: 11. The CDR3: CASSTSGLAGVGQETQYF. The CDR3 nucleotides are TGTGCCAGCTCCACCTCGGGACTAGCGGGAGTGGGGCAAGAGACCCAGTACTTC.

This sequence joins TRBV7-9 and TRBJ2-5; TRBD1 is a possible D gene (6 bases). The CDR3 consists of 12 residues. Trimming cost V 5 bases and J 7 bases, with 11 bases left between them. Germline V gene lookup returns CDR1 SEHNR and CDR2 FQNEAQ (reference sequence). The CDR3 DNA is TGTGCCAGCAGCCCCACAGGGTGGACCCAGTACTTC. Its protein product is CASSPTGWTQYF.

The V and J genes are TRBV28 and TRBJ2-1; D uncertain. The V gene lost 7 bases and the J gene lost 6 bases, with 13 bases spanning the gap. CDR1 and CDR2 (germline): MDHEN, SYDVKM. This CDR3 region has 13 residues. Here the CDR3 reads CASIDSNTNEQFF. For the CDR3, the DNA is TGTGCCAGCATTGACTCAAACACCAATGAGCAGTTCTTC.

J is TRBJ2-7 and V is TRBV5-1; 10 bases map to TRBD2. Germline trimming cut 2 bases from V and 2 bases from J; bases unmatched to any gene: 1. The germline V gene has CDR1 SGHRS and CDR2 YFSETQ. The CDR3 loop spans 14 amino acids. CDR3 in DNA: TGCGCCAGCAGCTTACTAGCGGGGACCTACGAGCAGTACTTC. Its translation: CASSLLAGTYEQYF.